One sample yielded the 20 T cell receptor beta chains listed below, sequenced in a study of control samples from healthy donors and cancer patients. Profiling relied on immunoSEQ multiplex PCR, and the TCRdb table lists in-frame clones only, not all of them. The sample carries about 86,000 clones, 85% to 95% recorded once. The specimen sequenced was blood. The receptors were gathered from a woman aged 18-35 years in good health.

The chain joins TRBV30 to TRBJ1-2, with unresolved D. V was pared by 7 bases and J by 3 bases, with 9 bases between. Germline V CDR1 and CDR2: GTSNPN, SVGIG (reference sequence). This CDR3 has 11 amino acids. The CDR3 here is CASKHDYGYTF. In DNA form, the CDR3 reads TGTGCCTCGAAACACGACTATGGCTACACCTTC. Variable domain in full (rest from reference TRBV30 and TRBJ1-2): SQTIHQWPATLVQPVGSPLSLECTVEGTSNPNLYWYRQAAGRGLQLLFYSVGIGQISSEVPQNLSASRPQDRQFILSSKKLLLSDSGFYLCASKHDYGYTFGSGTRLTVV.

The rearrangement links TRBV7-9 to TRBJ1-4; maybe TRBD1 (6 bases). The V gene lost 5 bases and the J gene lost 8 bases, with 15 bases spanning the gap. The CDR3 runs 14 residues. The germline gives CDR1 SEHNR, CDR2 FQNEAQ (reference sequence). This CDR3 reads CASSQGQLLEKLFF. The CDR3 DNA reads as TGTGCCAGCAGCCAAGGACAGCTCCTGGAAAAACTGTTTTTT.

This chain uses TRBV5-4 with TRBJ2-1, with 12 bases that match TRBD2. CDR1 is SGHNT, CDR2 YYREEE, per germline (reference sequence). V shed 2 bases and J 9 bases; nucleotides not matched to a gene: 6. The CDR3 is 15 residues long. The CDR3 coding sequence is TGTGCCAGCAGCTTCAGGACTAGCGGGATAGTTGAGCAGTTCTTC. This encodes CASSFRTSGIVEQFF.

V and J are TRBV24-1 and TRBJ2-1; 8 bases are a match to TRBD2. The CDR3 is 15 residues long. With 4 bases clipped from V and 7 bases from J, the junction kept 8 bases outside the gene matches. The germline V gene has CDR1 KGHDR and CDR2 SFDVKD. The CDR3 coding sequence is TGTGCCACCAGTGAACCATATCCGGGGGGGAATGAGCAGTTCTTC. It is translated as CATSEPYPGGNEQFF.

The chain has TRBV19 and TRBJ2-3; tentatively, D is TRBD1 (5 bases). CDR3 length: 16 amino acids. Trimming took off 1 base at V and 1 base at J, with 12 bases between the two ends. Looked up from germline, CDR1 is LNHDA and CDR2 is SQIVND (reference sequence). CDR3 protein: CASSIGQGKGTDTQYF. CDR3 DNA sequence: TGTGCCAGTAGTATAGGGCAGGGTAAAGGCACAGATACGCAGTATTTT.

The V and J genes are TRBV3-1 (or the pseudogene TRBV3-2) and TRBJ2-7, with D unresolved. V was pared by 0 bases and J by 4 bases, with 10 bases between. Germline-derived CDR1 and CDR2 are LGHDT and YNNKEL (reference sequence). This CDR3 comprises 14 residues. The CDR3 loop is CASSQDKRRYEQYF. In DNA form, the CDR3 reads TGTGCCAGCAGCCAAGATAAACGGAGATACGAGCAGTACTTC.

The V and J genes are TRBV3-1 (or the pseudogene TRBV3-2) and TRBJ2-1; 14 bases are a match to TRBD2. Germline V gene lookup returns CDR1 LGHDT and CDR2 YNNKEL (reference sequence). V was pared by 1 base and J by 9 bases, with 5 bases of the junction left unmatched. This CDR3 spans 16 amino acids. The CDR3 sequence is CASSQVRLAGGGEQFF. CDR3 nucleotide sequence: TGTGCCAGCAGCCAAGTTCGACTAGCGGGAGGGGGTGAGCAGTTCTTC.

The chain employs TRBV7-2 and TRBJ2-5; D ambiguous. V lost 5 bases to trimming and J lost 4 bases, with 14 bases between them. Germline V gene data show CDR1 as SGHTA and CDR2 as FQGNSA. This CDR3 contains 14 residues. CDR3 sequence (DNA): TGTGCCAGCAGCAGGCCGGGTCACCCAGAGACCCAGTACTTC. It translates to CASSRPGHPETQYF.

The chain uses TRBV5-1 and TRBJ2-2, with TRBD1 identical over 8 bases. After removal of 4 bases from V and 3 bases from J, the junction contained 8 bases not matched to a gene. This CDR3 comprises 16 residues. Germline CDR1 SGHRS, CDR2 YFSETQ. The CDR3: CASSRTGSEHTGELFF. As DNA, the CDR3 is TGCGCCAGCAGCAGGACAGGGAGTGAGCACACCGGGGAGCTGTTTTTT. The full variable domain, its missing parts supplied by reference TRBV5-1 and TRBJ2-2, is KAGVTQTPRYLIKTRGQQVTLSCSPISGHRSVSWYQQTPGQGLQFLFEYFSETQRNKGNFPGRFSGRQFSNSRSEMNVSTLELGDSALYLCASSRTGSEHTGELFFGEGSRLTVL.

The rearrangement links TRBV19 to TRBJ1-1, with D maybe TRBD1 (6 bases). V lost 6 bases, J lost 4 bases, and 18 bases lay in between. This CDR3 is 15 amino acids long. Germline values: CDR1 LNHDA, CDR2 SQIVND (reference sequence). This CDR3 is CASSKRGGVGTEAFF. The CDR3 coding sequence is TGTGCCAGTAGCAAACGTGGGGGCGTAGGCACTGAAGCTTTCTTT. The complete variable domain, with remaining parts taken from reference TRBV19 and TRBJ1-1, reads DGGITQSPKYLFRKEGQNVTLSCEQNLNHDAMYWYRQDPGQGLRLIYYSQIVNDFQKGDIAEGYSVSREKKESFPLTVTSAQKNPTAFYLCASSKRGGVGTEAFFGQGTRLTVV.

The chain joins TRBV5-8 to TRBJ2-5; D call uncertain. This CDR3 is built from 11 residues. V was trimmed by 2 bases and J by 4 bases, leaving 3 bases between them. The germline V gene has CDR1 SGHTS and CDR2 YDEGEE. Written as DNA, the CDR3 is TGTGCCAGCAGCTTCCGAGAGACCCAGTACTTC. Protein sequence: CASSFRETQYF. Complete variable domain (other parts from reference TRBV5-8 and TRBJ2-5): EAGVTQSPTHLIKTRGQQATLRCSPISGHTSVYWYQQALGLGLQFLLWYDEGEERNRGNFPPRFSGRQFPNYSSELNVNALELEDSALYLCASSFRETQYFGPGTRLLVL.

The rearrangement links TRBV14 to TRBJ1-2; weak D call: TRBD1 (5 bases). The CDR3 length is 15 residues. V was pared by 0 bases and J by 0 bases, with 8 bases between. Germline V CDR1 and CDR2: SGHDN, FVKESK. The CDR3 DNA is TGTGCCAGCAGCCAAGACTCAGGGTCTAACTATGGCTACACCTTC. Translated, it gives CASSQDSGSNYGYTF. The full variable domain, its missing parts supplied by reference TRBV14 and TRBJ1-2, is EAGVTQFPSHSVIEKGQTVTLRCDPISGHDNLYWYRRVMGKEIKFLLHFVKESKQDESGMPNNRFLAERTGGTYSTLKVQPAELEDSGVYFCASSQDSGSNYGYTFGSGTRLTVV.

This chain uses TRBV10-3 with TRBJ2-7; TRBD1 is a possible D gene (7 bases). The V end was cut by 6 bases, the J end by 4 bases, with 13 bases between. This CDR3 has 13 amino acids. The germline gives CDR1 ENHRY, CDR2 SYGVKD. CDR3 amino acids: CAISAGQPYEQYF. As DNA, the CDR3 is TGTGCCATCAGCGCGGGACAGCCTTACGAGCAGTACTTC.

The chain joins TRBV3-1 (or the pseudogene TRBV3-2) to TRBJ1-1; D ambiguous. This CDR3 is built from 13 residues. The V and J ends lost 4 bases and 6 bases respectively, with 12 bases between them. CDR1 LGHDT and CDR2 YNNKEL come from the germline V gene (reference sequence). The CDR3 DNA reads as TGTGCCAGCAGCCCAGTTATGGGTTCTGAAGCTTTCTTT. It encodes CASSPVMGSEAFF.

V and J are TRBV29-1 and TRBJ2-7; D is unresolved. The CDR3 runs to 12 residues. The V gene lost 3 bases and the J gene lost 1 base, with 7 bases spanning the gap. Germline loops: CDR1 SQVTM, CDR2 ANQGSEA. The CDR3 region is CSVDLGSYEQYF. CDR3 nucleotide sequence: TGCAGCGTTGATCTAGGTTCCTACGAGCAGTACTTC.

The chain joins TRBV7-9 to TRBJ1-2; weak D call: TRBD1 (6 bases). Germline V gene lookup returns CDR1 SEHNR and CDR2 FQNEAQ (reference sequence). Trimming stripped 1 base from V and 3 bases from J, with 15 bases between. The CDR3 contains 16 residues. The CDR3 is CASSLDSSGADYGYTF. The CDR3 DNA reads as TGTGCCAGCAGCTTAGACTCGTCAGGGGCGGACTATGGCTACACCTTC.

This chain links TRBV7-8 with TRBJ2-2; 7 nucleotides align to TRBD2. V lost 5 bases, J lost 5 bases, and 14 bases stayed unmatched. This CDR3 spans 17 amino acids. The germline V gene has CDR1 SGHVS and CDR2 FQNEAQ. Here the CDR3 reads CASSHIGRGLVTGELFF. The DNA of the CDR3 is TGTGCCAGCAGCCATATAGGGAGGGGACTGGTAACCGGGGAGCTGTTTTTT.

J is TRBJ2-5 and V is TRBV2; 11 nucleotides agree with TRBD2. The length of the CDR3 is 14 residues. Germline CDR1 is SNHLY and CDR2 is FYNNEI. The junction had 2 bases not matched to a gene; V was cut back by 5 bases and J by 3 bases. The CDR3 nucleotides are TGTGCCAGCAGTCCGGGACTAGCGGAAGAGACCCAGTACTTC. This translates into CASSPGLAEETQYF.

The CDR3, as DNA: TGTGCCATCAGTGAGTCGCGGGAGCCCGCAGATACGCAGTATTTT. Amino acid sequence: CAISESREPADTQYF. The V and J genes are TRBV10-3 and TRBJ2-3; 7 bases align to TRBD2. CDR1 ENHRY and CDR2 SYGVKD come from the germline V gene. Trimming removed 0 bases from V and 4 bases from J; junction bases left unmatched: 4. CDR3 length: 15 residues.

The V call is TRBV7-6, the J call TRBJ2-7; 7 nucleotides align to TRBD2. This CDR3 is built from 14 residues. Germline V gene lookup returns CDR1 SGHVS and CDR2 FNYEAQ. Trimming cost V 3 bases and J 7 bases; bases outside gene matches: 9. The CDR3 loop reads CASSLGGPGGEQYF. The CDR3 coding sequence is TGTGCCAGCAGCTTGGGGGGACCGGGGGGAGAGCAGTACTTC.